Below, 26 T cell receptor beta chains from the same sample are listed, as sequenced in a study of post-analysis software for immune sequencing data. Study-wide results and caveats: TRBV5-6, TRBV5-1 and TRBV20-1 were among several TRBV segments more frequent in patients than controls.

Researchers reported that TCR beta cDNA libraries carried unique molecular identifiers. MiXCR was run by TCRdb on the PCR reads, yielding one entry per CDR3 protein. The sample contains about 540,000 distinct CDR3 sequences, 34% of which appear only once. These receptors have no identified antigens. Specimen: blood. These TCRs come from a girl aged 2-17 years with multiple sclerosis.

This clonotype was detected only a few times. The chain links TRBV6-6 to TRBJ1-4; no clear D gene. The CDR3 has 13 amino acids. In germline, CDR1 is MNHNY, CDR2 SVGAGI (reference sequence). Trimming pared 2 bases from V and 7 bases from J, leaving 8 bases between. CDR3 sequence: CASSYREGEKLFF. CDR3 bases: TGTGCCAGCAGTTACAGGGAAGGTGAAAAACTGTTTTTT.

The chain is built from TRBV9 and TRBJ1-2; no clear D. V lost 0 bases, J lost 0 bases, and 9 bases lay in between. The CDR3 contains 15 residues. Germline-derived CDR1 and CDR2 are SGDLS and YYNGEE. The CDR3 loop is CASSVAVGPNYGYTF. The CDR3 DNA follows: TGTGCCAGCAGCGTAGCGGTTGGTCCTAACTATGGCTACACCTTC.

This clonotype was picked up a small number of times. The V and J genes are TRBV5-1 and TRBJ1-2; D not certain. CDR1 and CDR2 from the germline V gene are SGHRS and YFSETQ. V was cut by 0 bases and J by 2 bases, with 8 bases left in between. The CDR3 extends over 14 amino acids. DNA of the CDR3: TGCGCCAGCAGCTTGGCCACTGTAAACTATGGCTACACCTTC. Amino acids: CASSLATVNYGYTF. The full variable domain, with the rest looked up from reference TRBV5-1 and TRBJ1-2, is KAGVTQTPRYLIKTRGQQVTLSCSPISGHRSVSWYQQTPGQGLQFLFEYFSETQRNKGNFPGRFSGRQFSNSRSEMNVSTLELGDSALYLCASSLATVNYGYTFGSGTRLTVV.

Note on this clonotype: One junction end disagrees with the germline gene, perhaps due to a read error. V is TRBV7-7 and J is TRBJ2-1; perhaps TRBD2 as D (6 bases). CDR3 length equals 15 residues. Looked up from germline, CDR1 is SSHAT and CDR2 is FNYEAQ (reference sequence). CDR3 region: CASSLGASANNEQFF. The DNA for the CDR3 is TGTGCTAGCAGCTTAGGGGCTAGCGCCAACAATGAGCAGTTCTTC.

The J gene is TRBJ1-5, the V gene TRBV20-1; 9 nucleotides match TRBD1. J gave up 6 bases and V 7 bases, and 10 bases lay outside the gene matches. In germline, CDR1 is DFQATT, CDR2 SNEGSKA (reference sequence). This CDR3 contains 14 residues. The chain's CDR3 is CSVRTGDMGQPQHF. The CDR3 nucleotides read TGCAGTGTCCGGACAGGGGATATGGGTCAGCCCCAGCATTTT.

This clonotype has a handful of counts. This sequence joins TRBV29-1 and TRBJ1-5; D is undetermined. Germline values: CDR1 SQVTM, CDR2 ANQGSEA. The CDR3 contains 12 residues. Trimming removed 7 bases at V and 3 bases at J, with 10 bases between. CDR3 in amino acids: CSAWTDNQPQHF. For the CDR3, the DNA is TGCAGCGCCTGGACTGACAATCAGCCCCAGCATTTT.

This chain uses TRBV20-1 with TRBJ2-7; a weak D match, TRBD2 (5 bases). This CDR3 has 13 amino acids. Germline V gene lookup returns CDR1 DFQATT and CDR2 SNEGSKA (reference sequence). The V end lost 3 bases, the J end lost 4 bases, and 13 bases lay between the germline ends. CDR3 DNA: TGCAGTGCTAGGTTTTCGGGGAAGTACGAGCAGTACTTC. Amino acids: CSARFSGKYEQYF.

The sample holds a few counts of this clonotype. J is TRBJ2-1 and V is TRBV12-3 or TRBV12-4; 10 nucleotides line up with TRBD1. This CDR3 has 15 residues. Losses at the gene ends were 6 bases for V and 9 bases for J; bases not matched to a gene: 11. The CDR3 reads CASSDDRGLESEQFF. Here the CDR3 DNA reads TGTGCCAGCAGCGACGACAGGGGGCTGGAGAGTGAGCAGTTCTTC.

The chain combines TRBV5-1 with TRBJ1-6; D call uncertain. V was cut by 4 bases and J by 10 bases, with 21 bases left in between. CDR1 is SGHRS and CDR2 is YFSETQ in the germline V gene. The CDR3 is 16 amino acids. CDR3 DNA sequence: TGCGCCAGCAGCCACCAGGTCTTTGGTGGGATCTCACCCCTCCACTTT. This gives the protein CASSHQVFGGISPLHF. The full variable domain, its missing parts supplied by reference TRBV5-1 and TRBJ1-6, is KAGVTQTPRYLIKTRGQQVTLSCSPISGHRSVSWYQQTPGQGLQFLFEYFSETQRNKGNFPGRFSGRQFSNSRSEMNVSTLELGDSALYLCASSHQVFGGISPLHFGNGTRLTVT.

Turning to this clonotype: This could be a read error, since a much larger clone is one nucleotide away. The V and J genes are TRBV6-6 and TRBJ2-1; D ambiguous. The CDR3 runs 15 residues. Trimming cost V 3 bases and J 0 bases, with 9 bases left between them. Germline CDR1 MNHNY, CDR2 SVGAGI (reference sequence). CDR3 protein: CASSYEESSYNEQFF. CDR3 nucleotide sequence: TGTGCCAGCAGTTATGAGGAAAGCTCCTACAATGAGCAGTTCTTC.

The chain carries TRBV9 and TRBJ1-2, with D unclear. This CDR3 comprises 14 residues. Germline V lookup: CDR1 SGDLS, CDR2 YYNGEE. V dropped 0 bases and J dropped 1 base, with 7 bases sitting between them. The CDR3 DNA sequence: TGTGCCAGCAGCGTAGACGGGAATAACTATGGCTACACCTTC. Translated, it gives CASSVDGNNYGYTF. Together with reference TRBV9 and TRBJ1-2, the CDR3 gives the full variable domain: DSGVTQTPKHLITATGQRVTLRCSPRSGDLSVYWYQQSLDQGLQFLIQYYNGEERAKGNILERFSAQQFPDLHSELNLSSLELGDSALYFCASSVDGNNYGYTFGSGTRLTVV.

The CDR3: CSARAWETRAFF. The CDR3 DNA reads TGCAGTGCTAGAGCGTGGGAAACGAGGGCTTTCTTT. This sequence joins TRBV20-1 and TRBJ1-1; D remains unclear. Trimming shortened V by 1 base and J by 11 bases, and 14 bases separated the two germline ends. The germline V gene encodes CDR1 DFQATT and CDR2 SNEGSKA (reference sequence). CDR3 length equals 12 residues.

The chain couples TRBV7-9 to TRBJ2-1; TRBD2 matches at 7 bases. CDR3 size: 14 residues. In germline, CDR1 is SEHNR, CDR2 FQNEAQ (reference sequence). The V and J ends lost 4 bases and 6 bases, in that order; junction bases with no gene match: 6. The CDR3 nucleotides read TGTGCCAGCAGCTCGTCGACTAGCTTCAATGAGCAGTTCTTC. Translation: CASSSSTSFNEQFF.

A few counts support this clonotype. V and J are TRBV5-1 and TRBJ2-5, with a weak D call TRBD2 (6 bases). V was shortened by 4 bases and J by 1 base, with 14 bases between the two germline ends. The CDR3 is made up of 15 amino acids. The germline V gene has CDR1 SGHRS and CDR2 YFSETQ. DNA of the CDR3: TGCGCCAGCAGCATGAATGGGGGAGGCCAAGAGACCCAGTACTTC. Amino acid sequence: CASSMNGGGQETQYF.

The genes are TRBV7-3 and TRBJ1-5; 7 nucleotides agree with TRBD1. CDR1 is SGHTA and CDR2 is FQGTGA in the germline V gene. This CDR3 is built from 15 residues. V was pared by 0 bases and J by 4 bases, with 3 bases of the junction left unmatched. The CDR3 DNA is TGTGCCAGCAGCTTAACGGGACAGCAGAATCAGCCCCAGCATTTT. Its protein product is CASSLTGQQNQPQHF.

The genes are TRBV5-5 and TRBJ1-2, with a weak D call TRBD1 (6 bases). Trimming pared 2 bases from V and 4 bases from J, leaving 15 bases between. CDR3 length: 15 residues. The germline gives CDR1 SGHKS, CDR2 YYEKEE (reference sequence). In DNA form, the CDR3 reads TGTGCCAGCAGCTTACAGGGTAACCCCTTCTATGGCTACACCTTC. This encodes CASSLQGNPFYGYTF.

The chain links TRBV12-3 or TRBV12-4 to TRBJ1-1, with D perhaps TRBD1 (5 bases). This CDR3 contains 13 residues. The V gene lost 11 bases and the J gene lost 2 bases, with 15 bases spanning the gap. CDR3 sequence reads: CASGTGGNTEAFF. CDR3 in DNA: TGTGCCTCCGGAACCGGGGGAAACACTGAAGCTTTCTTT.

Turning to this clonotype: One junction end disagrees with the germline gene, perhaps due to a read error. The rearrangement links TRBV12-3 or TRBV12-4 to TRBJ2-3, with D possibly being TRBD1 (6 bases). The CDR3 spans 14 residues. The CDR3 here is CASSFIQGTDAQYF. The CDR3 DNA follows: TGTGCCAGCAGTTTCATACAGGGCACAGATGCGCAGTATTTT.

CDR3 amino acids: CASSDHRGSGTDTQYF. The CDR3 region has the DNA TGTGCCAGCAGTGACCACAGAGGCTCGGGCACAGATACGCAGTATTTT. The chain uses TRBV6-1 and TRBJ2-3, with unresolved D. CDR3 length equals 16 residues. Germline V gene lookup returns CDR1 MNHNS and CDR2 SASEGT. Trimming cost V 3 bases and J 1 base, with 14 bases left between them.

V gene TRBV6-6 combines with J gene TRBJ1-6; D might be TRBD1 (6 bases). Germline V CDR1 and CDR2: MNHNY, SVGAGI (reference sequence). V was shortened by 0 bases and J by 1 base, with 10 bases between the two germline ends. This CDR3 has 17 residues. The CDR3 coding sequence is TGTGCCAGCAGTTACTCCACAGGGAGATCCTATAATTCACCCCTCCACTTT. Translated: CASSYSTGRSYNSPLHF.

This clonotype turned up a few times. This chain links TRBV7-6 with TRBJ2-3; 11 bases align to TRBD2. The CDR3 runs to 16 residues. The J segment lost 3 bases and the V segment lost 1 base, leaving 3 bases of the junction unmatched. Germline V lookup: CDR1 SGHVS, CDR2 FNYEAQ. The CDR3 DNA reads as TGTGCCAGCAGCTTAGGTAGCGGGGGGGAGACAGATACGCAGTATTTT. Its protein product is CASSLGSGGETDTQYF. The whole variable domain, remainder taken from reference TRBV7-6 and TRBJ2-3, is GAGVSQSPRYKVTKRGQDVALRCDPISGHVSLYWYRQALGQGPEFLTYFNYEAQQDKSGLPNDRFSAERPEGSISTLTIQRTEQRDSAMYRCASSLGSGGETDTQYFGPGTRLTVL.

The genes are TRBV7-9 and TRBJ2-3, with a weak D call TRBD1 (6 bases). Trimming removed 2 bases at V and 1 base at J, with 16 bases between. Germline CDR1 reads SEHNR; CDR2 reads FQNEAQ (reference sequence). The length of the CDR3 is 17 residues. Here the CDR3 DNA reads TGTGCCAGCAGCTTACCAAGCCAGGGGCCCCGCACAGATACGCAGTATTTT. Its translation is CASSLPSQGPRTDTQYF.

The CDR3 sequence is CASSSGTGSTEAFF. The CDR3 nucleotides read TGCGCCAGCAGCTCGGGGACAGGGTCCACTGAAGCTTTCTTT. V and J are TRBV5-1 and TRBJ1-1; 9 bases match TRBD1. Germline lookup yields CDR1 SGHRS and CDR2 YFSETQ. The CDR3 has 14 residues. After removal of 3 bases from V and 4 bases from J, the junction contained 4 bases not matched to a gene.

The chain joins TRBV5-1 to TRBJ2-1; 11 nucleotides match TRBD1. Germline-derived CDR1 and CDR2 are SGHRS and YFSETQ. The CDR3 is 17 residues long. V trimming: 0 bases; J trimming: 3 bases; junction bases outside the gene matches: 5. The CDR3 nucleotides are TGCGCCAGCAGCTTGGCGACCGGGACAGGGGGCTACAATGAGCAGTTCTTC. Its translation is CASSLATGTGGYNEQFF.

The rearrangement uses TRBV2 and TRBJ2-1, with 8 bases identical to TRBD1. The junction had 2 bases not matched to a gene; V was cut back by 4 bases and J by 3 bases. The CDR3 is 14 amino acids. CDR1 SNHLY and CDR2 FYNNEI come from the germline V gene. CDR3 DNA: TGTGCCAGCAGTGGGACAGGGCTCTACAATGAGCAGTTCTTC. Its translation is CASSGTGLYNEQFF.

This rearrangement joins TRBV18 to TRBJ2-1; 7 bases fit TRBD1. The CDR3 is made up of 17 amino acids. The germline V gene has CDR1 KGHSH and CDR2 LQKENI. V lost 3 bases, J lost 0 bases, and 8 bases stayed unmatched. Here the CDR3 DNA reads TGTGCCAGCTCACCCTTTGGACAGGCGAGCTCCTACAATGAGCAGTTCTTC. Protein sequence: CASSPFGQASSYNEQFF.